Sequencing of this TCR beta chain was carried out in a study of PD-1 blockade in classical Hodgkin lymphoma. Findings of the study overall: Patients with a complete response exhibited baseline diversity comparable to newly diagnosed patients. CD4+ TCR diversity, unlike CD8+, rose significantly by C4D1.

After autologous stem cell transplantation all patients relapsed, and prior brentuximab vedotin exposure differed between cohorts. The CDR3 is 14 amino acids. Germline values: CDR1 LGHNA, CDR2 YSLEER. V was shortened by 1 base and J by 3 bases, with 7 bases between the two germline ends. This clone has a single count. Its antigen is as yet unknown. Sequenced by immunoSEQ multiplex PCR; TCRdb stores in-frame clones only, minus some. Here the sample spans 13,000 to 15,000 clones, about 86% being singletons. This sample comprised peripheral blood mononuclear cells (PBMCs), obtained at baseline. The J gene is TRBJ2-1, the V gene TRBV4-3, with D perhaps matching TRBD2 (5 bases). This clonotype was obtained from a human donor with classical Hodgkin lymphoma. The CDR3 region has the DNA TGCGCCAGCAGCCAAGGAGAGGGCTACAATGAGCAGTTCTTC. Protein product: CASSQGEGYNEQFF.